Below, 19 T cell receptor beta chains from the same sample are listed, as sequenced in a study of T cell clones after liver transplantation. This table comes from immunoSEQ multiplex PCR, and its TCRdb copy is limited to in-frame clones, with some not included. The sample lists 65,000 to 90,000 clones, around nine tenths occurring once. Sequencing was performed on CD4+ T cells from blood, taken before liver transplant. These receptors were taken from a human donor who received a liver transplant.

This chain links TRBV2 with TRBJ2-5; the match to TRBD2 covers 9 bases. V was clipped by 4 bases and J by 1 base; unmatched bases: 4. This CDR3 contains 15 residues. Germline CDR1 reads SNHLY; CDR2 reads FYNNEI. The CDR3 reads CASSVIAGAQETQYF. As DNA, the CDR3 is TGTGCCAGCAGTGTCATAGCGGGAGCCCAAGAGACCCAGTACTTC.

V and J are TRBV19 and TRBJ2-7, with no clear D. With 5 bases removed from V and 3 bases from J, the gap between germline ends came to 17 bases. CDR1 is LNHDA and CDR2 is SQIVND in the germline V gene (reference sequence). The CDR3 sequence is 15 residues long. The CDR3, as DNA: TGTGCCAGTAGTTCCGCCGGGTTAGGAGACTACGAGCAGTACTTC. Its protein product is CASSSAGLGDYEQYF.

The V gene is TRBV4-2, the J gene TRBJ2-4; D gene uncertain. CDR3 length: 14 residues. From germline, CDR1 is LGHNA and CDR2 YNFKEQ. The V gene lost 0 bases and the J gene lost 1 base, with 4 bases spanning the gap. Written as DNA, the CDR3 is TGTGCCAGCAGCCAAGATCCGGCCAAAAACATTCAGTACTTC. It codes for CASSQDPAKNIQYF.

The J gene is TRBJ1-4, the V gene TRBV30; D not resolved. Trimming took off 4 bases at V and 5 bases at J, with 11 bases between the two ends. Germline V gene lookup returns CDR1 GTSNPN and CDR2 SVGIG (reference sequence). This CDR3 has 13 residues. The CDR3 DNA reads TGTGCCTGGACCGGACTGACGAATGAAAAACTGTTTTTT. As protein: CAWTGLTNEKLFF.

The chain employs TRBV15 and TRBJ2-4; possible D gene TRBD2, 6 bases. Trimming left V 0 bases short and J 9 bases short, with 12 bases between. Germline CDR1 and CDR2: LNHNV and YYDKDF (reference sequence). There are 14 residues in the CDR3. CDR3: CATSRDRDFGIQYF. The CDR3 coding sequence is TGTGCCACCAGCAGAGACAGGGACTTCGGCATTCAGTACTTC.

This chain joins TRBV2 and TRBJ1-1; 9 bases align to TRBD1. Germline V CDR1 and CDR2: SNHLY, FYNNEI. This CDR3 has 16 amino acids. The V gene end was trimmed by 1 base and the J gene end by 6 bases; junction bases not matched to a gene: 9. DNA of the CDR3: TGTGCCAGCAGTGAAGGCCAGGGACAGGGAAACCCTGAAGCTTTCTTT. Translated, it gives CASSEGQGQGNPEAFF.

This chain connects TRBV7-2 to TRBJ2-3; D tentatively fits TRBD1 or TRBD2 (5 bases each). Trimming removed 2 bases at V and 4 bases at J, with 16 bases between. CDR1 SGHTA and CDR2 FQGNSA come from the germline V gene. The CDR3 runs 16 residues. CDR3 region: CASSLRGTGSADTQYF. In DNA form, the CDR3 reads TGTGCCAGCAGCTTAAGAGGGACGGGGAGTGCAGATACGCAGTATTTT. The full variable domain, rest sourced from reference TRBV7-2 and TRBJ2-3, is GAGVSQSPSNKVTEKGKDVELRCDPISGHTALYWYRQSLGQGLEFLIYFQGNSAPDKSGLPSDRFSAERTGGSVSTLTIQRTQQEDSAVYLCASSLRGTGSADTQYFGPGTRLTVL.

This chain connects TRBV7-3 to TRBJ2-7; 13 bases match TRBD2. Unmatched junction bases numbered 6, after V lost 2 bases and J lost 5 bases. The CDR3 totals 16 residues. From germline, CDR1 is SGHTA and CDR2 FQGTGA. The CDR3 is CASSLQTSGRPDEQYF. The CDR3 DNA reads TGTGCCAGCAGCTTACAGACTAGCGGGAGGCCCGACGAGCAGTACTTC.

This chain joins TRBV5-1 and TRBJ1-5; 11 bases line up with TRBD1. J gave up 5 bases and V 0 bases, and 1 base lay outside the gene matches. The length of the CDR3 is 15 residues. Germline V gene sequence: CDR1 SGHRS, CDR2 YFSETQ. CDR3 sequence: CASSLGTGGDQPQHF. The DNA for the CDR3 is TGCGCCAGCAGCTTGGGGACAGGGGGCGATCAGCCCCAGCATTTT.

The genes are TRBV2 and TRBJ1-4; D uncertain. The CDR3 covers 13 residues. CDR1 is SNHLY and CDR2 is FYNNEI in the germline V gene. V was pared by 2 bases and J by 8 bases, with 9 bases between. The CDR3: CASSETAAEKLFF. CDR3 coding DNA: TGTGCCAGCAGTGAAACTGCGGCAGAAAAACTGTTTTTT. Using reference TRBV2 and TRBJ1-4 for the parts outside the CDR3, the full variable domain is EPEVTQTPSHQVTQMGQEVILRCVPISNHLYFYWYRQILGQKVEFLVSFYNNEISEKSEIFDDQFSVERPDGSNFTLKIRSTKLEDSAMYFCASSETAAEKLFFGSGTQLSVL.

V gene TRBV25-1 combines with J gene TRBJ2-7; no definite D call. The germline V gene encodes CDR1 MGHDK and CDR2 SYGVNS. The ends were cut back, 3 bases at V and 3 bases at J, with 9 bases in the middle. This CDR3 spans 13 amino acids. This CDR3 is CASSETDYYEQYF. CDR3 nucleotide sequence: TGTGCCAGCAGTGAGACGGATTACTACGAGCAGTACTTC.

This chain joins TRBV6-6 and TRBJ2-2, with D maybe TRBD2 (6 bases). V was clipped by 5 bases and J by 4 bases, with 17 bases between them. Germline assignment: CDR1 MNHNY and CDR2 SVGAGI (reference sequence). The length of the CDR3 is 16 residues. CDR3 residues: CASSTLGGAGTGELFF. CDR3 bases: TGTGCCAGCAGTACCCTTGGCGGGGCGGGCACCGGGGAGCTGTTTTTT.

The chain recombines TRBV4-2 with TRBJ2-1; D remains ambiguous. Germline CDR1 and CDR2: LGHNA and YNFKEQ. This CDR3 is built from 14 residues. The V end lost 4 bases, the J end lost 4 bases, and 11 bases lay between the germline ends. In DNA, the CDR3 is TGTGCCAGCAGCCTGAAGGACCCATACAATGAGCAGTTCTTC. It translates to CASSLKDPYNEQFF.

The chain is built from TRBV11-2 and TRBJ2-3, with 11 bases fitting TRBD2. Germline CDR1 reads SGHAT; CDR2 reads FQNNGV. Losses at the gene ends were 3 bases for V and 2 bases for J; bases not matched to a gene: 4. The CDR3 has 16 residues. The DNA for the CDR3 is TGTGCCAGCAGCTTCCGACTAGCGGGGCCCACAGATACGCAGTATTTT. Translating gives CASSFRLAGPTDTQYF.

The chain couples TRBV11-3 to TRBJ2-7; D possibly corresponds to TRBD1 (5 bases). CDR1 SGHNT and CDR2 YENEEA come from the germline V gene. The CDR3 length is 13 residues. V was pared by 1 base and J by 5 bases, with 9 bases between. The DNA for the CDR3 is TGTGCCAGCAGCTTAGGATCAGGGAACGAGCAGTACTTC. This gives the protein CASSLGSGNEQYF.

The sample holds a few counts of this clone. The chain employs TRBV5-1 and TRBJ1-5; no reliable D call. Deletions cut 4 bases from V and 1 base from J, with 9 bases between. The CDR3 has 14 residues. Germline lookup yields CDR1 SGHRS and CDR2 YFSETQ. The CDR3 loop reads CASSPGNSNQPQHF. CDR3 sequence (DNA): TGCGCCAGCAGCCCCGGAAACAGCAATCAGCCCCAGCATTTT.

The CDR3: CATSRGYEEPQHF. CDR3 bases: TGTGCCACCAGCAGAGGGTATGAGGAGCCCCAGCATTTT. V and J are TRBV15 and TRBJ1-5; D ambiguous. CDR1 and CDR2 from the germline V gene are LNHNV and YYDKDF (reference sequence). The CDR3 is 13 amino acids. Trimming left V 1 base short and J 8 bases short, with 9 bases between.

This clone was seen once. The V gene is TRBV9, the J gene TRBJ2-4; D is unresolved. Germline CDR1 is SGDLS and CDR2 is YYNGEE. V lost 4 bases and J lost 6, with 11 bases in between. The CDR3 is 13 amino acids. The CDR3 bases are TGTGCCAGCAGCCCCCAGACGGGAAACATTCAGTACTTC. Its protein is CASSPQTGNIQYF.

This clone has more than one count but fewer than ten. The chain has TRBV19 and TRBJ1-1; D call uncertain. CDR3 length equals 13 residues. CDR1 is LNHDA, CDR2 SQIVND, per germline (reference sequence). Trimming took 1 base from V and 5 from J, leaving 8 bases between them. DNA for the CDR3: TGTGCCAGTAGTATAGGAAGGGAAACTGAAGCTTTCTTT. Translated, it gives CASSIGRETEAFF.